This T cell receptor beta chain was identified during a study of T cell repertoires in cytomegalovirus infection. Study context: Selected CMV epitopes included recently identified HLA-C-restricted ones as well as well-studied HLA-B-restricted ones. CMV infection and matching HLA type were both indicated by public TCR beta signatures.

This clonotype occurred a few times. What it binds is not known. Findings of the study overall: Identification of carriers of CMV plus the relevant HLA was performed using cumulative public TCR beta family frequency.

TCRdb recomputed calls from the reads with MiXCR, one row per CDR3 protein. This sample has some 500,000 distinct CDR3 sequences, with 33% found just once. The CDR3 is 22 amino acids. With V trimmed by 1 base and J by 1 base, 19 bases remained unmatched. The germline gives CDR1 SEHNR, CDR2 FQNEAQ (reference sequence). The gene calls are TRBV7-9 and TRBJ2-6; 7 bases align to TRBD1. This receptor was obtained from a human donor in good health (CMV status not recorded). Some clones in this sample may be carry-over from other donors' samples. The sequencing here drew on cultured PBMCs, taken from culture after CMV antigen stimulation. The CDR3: CASSLGVLIRGTALSGANVLTF. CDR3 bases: TGTGCCAGCAGCTTAGGAGTACTGATTAGAGGGACAGCCCTGTCTGGGGCCAACGTCCTGACTTTC.